The text below deals with one T cell receptor (beta chain). The antigen remains unidentified. This record comes from a study of T cell responses to AZD1222 COVID-19 vaccine. Second-dose schedules of about 4 or about 12 weeks were combined. Trimming pared 2 bases from V and 4 bases from J, leaving 18 bases between. Germline lookup yields CDR1 SEHNR and CDR2 FQNEAQ (reference sequence). CDR3 length: 16 amino acids. Some clones are missing from TCRdb's copy, which holds only in-frame ones; the method was immunoSEQ multiplex PCR. The repertoire holds 250,000 to 300,000 clones, 90% to 95% seen once, with approximately 0.52% in the top ten. The study's findings and limits: Spike-specific TCR depth and breadth grew after two AZD1222 doses. Only 5 or 6 people who got AZD1222 tested seropositive at baseline.

The starting material was peripheral blood, obtained 28 days after the second AZD1222 dose. The gene calls are TRBV7-9 and TRBJ2-7; TRBD1 is a possible D gene (5 bases). The receptor's source is an adult who received the AZD1222 COVID-19 vaccine. The CDR3 region has the DNA TGTGCCAGCAGCTTACACCAGGGTTCCGGCTTTTACGAGCAGTACTTC. Protein product: CASSLHQGSGFYEQYF.